This T cell receptor (beta chain) was identified in a study of blood T cell repertoires in COVID-19. Turning to the study itself: Nucleic acid was either cDNA or gDNA, and it came from T cells, B-cell-depleted T cells, or PBMCs.

The CDR3 length is 16 residues. Per germline, CDR1 LNHDA and CDR2 SQIVND (reference sequence). The method was immunoSEQ multiplex PCR; TCRdb's version includes in-frame clones alone and lacks a portion of them. The repertoire holds roughly 160,000 clones, with roughly 85% as singletons. Recruitment covered about 25 US areas and drew participants whose ages spanned about 18 to 95 years. About this clone itself: Relative to the germline gene, one junction end is altered; a read error may explain this.

The TCR originated in a man in his 60s who had recovered from COVID-19. This chain joins TRBV19 and TRBJ1-1; D is unresolved. Sequencing input: PBMCs or T cells enriched from blood (not recorded which). The CDR3 is CASSPLASLRNNEAFF. Here the CDR3 DNA reads TGTGCCAGTAGTCCCCTAGCCAGCCTTCGAAACAATGAAGCTTTCTTT.